The 3 T cell receptor beta chains given below trace back to one sample, sequenced in a study of blood T cell repertoires in COVID-19. TCRdb's table, derived via immunoSEQ multiplex PCR, lists solely in-frame clones and lacks some. Of about 220,000 clones in the sample, roughly 84% were seen once. The specimen sequenced was peripheral blood. The source of these receptors is a man in his forties or fifties with active or convalescent COVID-19.

The chain links TRBV9 to TRBJ2-5; TRBD1 agrees at 9 bases. Germline values: CDR1 SGDLS, CDR2 YYNGEE. The V segment lost 5 bases and the J segment 5 bases; nucleotides outside the gene matches: 7. The CDR3 totals 14 residues. The CDR3 here is CASSRQGVGETQYF. The CDR3 DNA is TGTGCCAGCAGTCGACAGGGGGTCGGGGAGACCCAGTACTTC.

This chain connects TRBV19 to TRBJ1-1; 11 bases match TRBD1. The V gene end was trimmed by 8 bases and the J gene end by 4 bases; junction bases not matched to a gene: 0. The germline V gene encodes CDR1 LNHDA and CDR2 SQIVND (reference sequence). There are 12 residues in the CDR3. This CDR3 reads CASGTGGTEAFF. CDR3 coding DNA: TGTGCCAGTGGGACAGGGGGCACTGAAGCTTTCTTT. The whole variable domain, remainder taken from reference TRBV19 and TRBJ1-1, is DGGITQSPKYLFRKEGQNVTLSCEQNLNHDAMYWYRQDPGQGLRLIYYSQIVNDFQKGDIAEGYSVSREKKESFPLTVTSAQKNPTAFYLCASGTGGTEAFFGQGTRLTVV.

CDR3 residues: CASSTRQGRHNEQFF. The CDR3 DNA sequence: TGTGCCAGCAGCACACGACAGGGCAGGCACAATGAGCAGTTCTTC. The genes are TRBV28 and TRBJ2-1, with 7 bases identical to TRBD1. CDR1 is MDHEN and CDR2 is SYDVKM in the germline V gene. This CDR3 spans 15 amino acids. The V and J ends lost 6 bases and 5 bases, in that order; junction bases with no gene match: 10.